The 18 T cell receptor beta chains given below trace back to one sample, sequenced in a study of blood T cells in healthy people across ages. Combining a sample-barcoded 5' primer with a J-beta primer mix, a second PCR ran for roughly 6 to 12 cycles. One entry per CDR3 protein results from TCRdb running MiXCR on the 5' RACE reads. Altogether hundreds of thousands of distinct CDR3 sequences are present, about 28% being singletons, with the ten largest covering approximately 15%. The sample was blood. These receptors all come from a woman aged 80 or over in good health.

The sample holds a few counts of this clonotype. The chain carries TRBV19 and TRBJ2-1; D is unresolved. This CDR3 comprises 13 residues. The V gene lost 2 bases and the J gene lost 3 bases, with 5 bases spanning the gap. Germline CDR1 reads LNHDA; CDR2 reads SQIVND (reference sequence). This chain's CDR3 is CASSISIYNEQFF. CDR3 sequence (DNA): TGTGCCAGTAGTATAAGTATCTACAATGAGCAGTTCTTC.

V and J are TRBV5-4 and TRBJ2-3, with a possible D match to TRBD2 (5 bases). CDR1 SGHNT and CDR2 YYREEE come from the germline V gene (reference sequence). The CDR3 runs to 16 residues. Trimming cost V 4 bases and J 4 bases, with 19 bases left between them. The chain's CDR3 is CASSQKKTRSADTQYF. As DNA, the CDR3 is TGTGCCAGCAGCCAGAAAAAAACTAGGTCGGCAGATACGCAGTATTTT. Full variable domain (outside the CDR3, taken from reference TRBV5-4 and TRBJ2-3): ETGVTQSPTHLIKTRGQQVTLRCSSQSGHNTVSWYQQALGQGPQFIFQYYREEENGRGNFPPRFSGLQFPNYSSELNVNALELDDSALYLCASSQKKTRSADTQYFGPGTRLTVL.

The gene calls are TRBV25-1 and TRBJ1-6; D ambiguous. This CDR3 is built from 12 residues. V was pared by 6 bases and J by 7 bases, with 7 bases between. Germline-derived CDR1 and CDR2 are MGHDK and SYGVNS. Written as DNA, the CDR3 is TGTGCCAGCAGGGAACAGAATTCACCCCTCCACTTT. Protein: CASREQNSPLHF.

Comments on this clonotype: A read error may be the cause here, since a much bigger clone is one base away. The chain uses TRBV5-6 and TRBJ2-5; D is undetermined. The DNA end favors TRBJ2-7, so the J call may be wrong. The CDR3 extends over 16 amino acids. The germline CDR1 and CDR2 sequences are SGHDT and YYEEEE. DNA of the CDR3: TGTGCCAACAGCTTTCAAATTTGGGCAGACACCTACGAGCAGTACTTC. Protein product: CANSFQIWADTYEQYF.

This clonotype was observed many times. The rearrangement uses TRBV12-3 or TRBV12-4 and TRBJ2-6; D is undetermined. This CDR3 region has 15 residues. The V gene lost 5 bases and the J gene lost 0 bases, with 8 bases spanning the gap. The CDR3 DNA is TGTGCCAGCAGTCCGTGGGTCTCTGGGGCCAACGTCCTGACTTTC. Its protein is CASSPWVSGANVLTF.

This clonotype was observed a single time. V usage is TRBV20-1 and J usage is TRBJ2-1, with 13 bases lining up with TRBD2. V shed 7 bases and J 10 bases; nucleotides not matched to a gene: 7. CDR3 length: 13 residues. Per the germline V gene, CDR1 is DFQATT and CDR2 is SNEGSKA (reference sequence). The CDR3 here is CSVGTSGVGEQFF. The DNA of the CDR3 is TGCAGTGTTGGGACTAGCGGGGTAGGGGAGCAGTTCTTC.

This clonotype came up many times. The chain links TRBV20-1 to TRBJ1-6; tentative D call: TRBD1 (5 bases). V was clipped by 0 bases and J by 5 bases, with 14 bases between them. The germline V gene encodes CDR1 DFQATT and CDR2 SNEGSKA (reference sequence). This CDR3 region has 16 residues. The CDR3 region is CSAREVDRQNNSPLHF. The CDR3 nucleotides read TGCAGTGCTAGAGAGGTCGACAGACAGAATAATTCACCCCTCCACTTT.

The chain has TRBV4-2 and TRBJ2-7, with D tentatively TRBD2 (6 bases). Germline-derived CDR1 and CDR2 are LGHNA and YNFKEQ. The CDR3 covers 13 residues. V was pared by 3 bases and J by 6 bases, with 12 bases between. CDR3 sequence: CASSQHPGGEQYF. CDR3 DNA sequence: TGTGCCAGCAGCCAGCACCCCGGGGGCGAGCAGTACTTC.

This clonotype was seen at least ten times. The chain joins TRBV4-1 to TRBJ2-1; TRBD2 aligns across 11 bases. The CDR3 is 17 amino acids. V trimming: 1 base; J trimming: 6 bases; junction bases outside the gene matches: 8. CDR1 is MGHRA and CDR2 is YSYEKL in the germline V gene. The CDR3 loop is CASSQALTSGAGNEQFF. CDR3 sequence (DNA): TGCGCCAGCAGCCAAGCTCTGACTAGCGGGGCGGGCAATGAGCAGTTCTTC.

This clonotype showed up just a few times. J is TRBJ1-6 and V is TRBV2; 9 bases match TRBD1. The junction had 10 bases not matched to a gene; V was cut back by 11 bases and J by 11 bases. The CDR3 is made up of 13 amino acids. In germline, CDR1 is SNHLY, CDR2 FYNNEI. CDR3 in DNA: TGTGCCGGTCAAGACAGGGGGACGCCACCCCTCCACTTT. Translating gives CAGQDRGTPPLHF.

This clonotype was observed at least ten times. This sequence joins TRBV6-1 and TRBJ2-1; 9 nucleotides agree with TRBD2. Trimming at V came to 11 bases and at J to 4 bases, leaving 6 bases not matched to a gene. This CDR3 is 13 amino acids long. Germline CDR1 MNHNS, CDR2 SASEGT. The CDR3 coding sequence is TGTGCCGGGAGGACTAGCGCGTACAATGAGCAGTTCTTC. Protein sequence: CAGRTSAYNEQFF.

The chain couples TRBV5-1 to TRBJ2-5; 9 nucleotides line up with TRBD2. Per germline, CDR1 SGHRS and CDR2 YFSETQ. CDR3 size: 16 residues. The ends lost 3 bases at V and 4 bases at J; junction bases unmatched: 10. The CDR3 loop is CASSYGASGDGETQYF. CDR3 in DNA: TGCGCCAGCAGCTATGGAGCTAGCGGGGACGGAGAGACCCAGTACTTC.

The chain is built from TRBV9 and TRBJ2-1; D is undetermined. V shed 2 bases and J shed 7 bases, with 13 bases lying between them. CDR3 size: 14 residues. In germline, CDR1 is SGDLS, CDR2 YYNGEE. Written as DNA, the CDR3 is TGTGCCAGCAGCGTGGCTAGTTTGGGGAATGAGCAGTTCTTC. It codes for CASSVASLGNEQFF.

Worth noting for this clonotype: This could be a read error, since a much larger clone is one nucleotide away. The rearrangement uses TRBV7-9 and TRBJ1-6, with D possibly TRBD1 on 6 matching bases. CDR3 length: 15 amino acids. CDR1 SEHNR and CDR2 FQNEAQ come from the germline V gene (reference sequence). The CDR3 DNA sequence: TGTGCCAGCAGCTCGAGACAGGATCCGAATTCACCCCCCCACTTT. This encodes CASSSRQDPNSPPHF.

This clonotype was counted ten times or more. V and J are TRBV4-3 and TRBJ2-5; 7 positions match TRBD2. Germline assignment: CDR1 LGHNA and CDR2 YSLEER. The CDR3 spans 14 residues. V was clipped by 2 bases and J by 7 bases; unmatched bases: 7. The CDR3 protein is CASSQWEGLGTQYF. CDR3 DNA: TGCGCCAGCAGCCAATGGGAGGGTTTGGGGACCCAGTACTTC.

CDR3 amino acids: CASSLTGANSGANVLTF. CDR3 sequence (DNA): TGTGCCAGCAGCTTGACAGGGGCCAACTCTGGGGCCAACGTCCTGACTTTC. The chain is built from TRBV7-2 and TRBJ2-6; 8 bases agree with TRBD1. The CDR3 is 17 residues long. Per germline, CDR1 SGHTA and CDR2 FQGNSA. V was pared by 3 bases and J by 0 bases, with 4 bases of the junction left unmatched.

This clonotype came up many times. The chain couples TRBV3-1 to TRBJ2-1; the D gene could be TRBD1 or TRBD2 (5 bases each). Germline V lookup: CDR1 LGHDT, CDR2 YNNKEL (reference sequence). The ends were cut back, 1 base at V and 9 bases at J, with 10 bases in the middle. The CDR3 is 13 residues long. This chain's CDR3 is CASSQGQRVEQFF. CDR3 nucleotides: TGTGCCAGCAGCCAAGGACAGAGGGTTGAGCAGTTCTTC.

Concerning this clonotype itself: At one boundary the junction diverges from the germline segment, which might be a read error. The chain uses TRBV9 and TRBJ1-2, with 8 nucleotides matching TRBD1. The CDR3 spans 12 residues. Per the germline V gene, CDR1 is SGDLS and CDR2 is YYNGEE. CDR3 sequence reads: CAGSRTGNGYTF. CDR3 sequence (DNA): TGTGCCGGCAGCCGGACAGGGAATGGCTACACCTTC.